The source of this TCR beta chain is a study of regulatory T cells in long-lasting Graves disease. The table lists this clonotype with many counts. Time point specified: newly diagnosed GD, antithyroid drugs for less than 3 months. RNA from PBMCs was the source of the TCR library. Sequencing libraries for TCR beta were prepared with iRepertoire HTBI primers and Arm-PCR of CDR3 regions. TCRdb itself ran the multiplex PCR reads through MiXCR, one entry per CDR3 protein. The data contain about 620,000 distinct CDR3 sequences, 15% to 20% of them seen just once; the ten biggest clones take up approximately 18%. The V and J ends lost 2 bases and 4 bases respectively, with 16 bases between them. The CDR3 sequence is 16 residues long. CDR1 is SEHNR and CDR2 is FQNEAQ in the germline V gene (reference sequence). A further study also used this sample, focusing on T cells in Graves' hyperthyroidism and ophthalmopathy. From that report: TCR CDR3 regions were first amplified by RT-PCR with HTBI primers. Blood also showed most of the thyroid clonotypes that were expanded above 0.001.

This clonotype originated in a woman in her 30s with Graves disease. This specimen consisted of peripheral blood mononuclear cells (PBMCs), obtained at new diagnosis, from a patient treated with antithyroid drugs. This sequence joins TRBV7-9 and TRBJ2-3; no clear D gene. The CDR3 loop is CASSLLGQAVADTQYF. CDR3 DNA: TGTGCCAGCAGCTTACTTGGCCAGGCGGTTGCAGATACGCAGTATTTT.